This TCR beta chain was retrieved from a study of T cells in Graves' hyperthyroidism and ophthalmopathy. Study background: Blood from the periphery was taken at initial diagnosis, before any treatment.

Amplification targeted TCR beta CDR3 regions from RNA transcripts. HTBI primers were employed in a first-round RT-PCR of the TCR CDR3. TCRdb reanalysed the multiplex PCR reads using MiXCR and keeps one entry per CDR3 protein. The sample has hundreds of thousands of distinct CDR3 sequences; approximately 40% are singletons. The length of the CDR3 is 13 residues. Germline loops: CDR1 SGHTA, CDR2 FQGTGA. The V gene lost 5 bases and the J gene lost 9 bases, with 13 bases spanning the gap. This clonotype was observed at least ten times. The clonotype was recovered from a man aged 18-30 years with Graves' hyperthyroidism. Sequenced material: blood. This chain links TRBV7-3 with TRBJ2-2; no firm D call. The CDR3, as DNA: TGTGCCAGCAGCCCGTCGGGTAACCGGGAGCTGTTTTTT. Translated: CASSPSGNRELFF.